The entry that follows covers one T cell receptor beta chain sequence. The sample comes from a study of blood T cell repertoires in COVID-19. Germline V gene lookup returns CDR1 ENHRY and CDR2 SYGVKD. V dropped 0 bases and J dropped 6 bases, with 12 bases sitting between them. This CDR3 is 14 amino acids long. Donors in Cohort 3 counted as recovered after two negative PCRs, clearance, or symptom resolution. TCRdb's table, derived via immunoSEQ multiplex PCR, lists solely in-frame clones and lacks some. This table has about 280,000 clones, around 88% appearing once. Sequencing used PBMCs or T cells enriched from blood (not recorded which). This TCR came from a woman in her thirties or forties who had recovered from COVID-19. The chain links TRBV10-3 to TRBJ2-7; the D is unclear. This chain's CDR3 is CAISESNEVGEQYF. The CDR3 region has the DNA TGTGCCATCAGTGAGTCGAATGAGGTAGGCGAGCAGTACTTC.